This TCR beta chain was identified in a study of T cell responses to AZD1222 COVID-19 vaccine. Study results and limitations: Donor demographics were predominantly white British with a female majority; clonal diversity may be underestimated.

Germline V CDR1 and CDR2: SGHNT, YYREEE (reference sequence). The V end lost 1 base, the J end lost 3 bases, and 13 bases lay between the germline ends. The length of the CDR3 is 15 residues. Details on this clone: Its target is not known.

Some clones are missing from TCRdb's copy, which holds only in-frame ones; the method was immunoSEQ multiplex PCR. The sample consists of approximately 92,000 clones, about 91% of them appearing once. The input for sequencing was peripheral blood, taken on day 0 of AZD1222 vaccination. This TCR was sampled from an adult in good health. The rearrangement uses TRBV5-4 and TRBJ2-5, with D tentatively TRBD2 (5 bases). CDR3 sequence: CASSLSGTAKETQYF. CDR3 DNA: TGTGCCAGCAGCTTGTCGGGAACAGCCAAAGAGACCCAGTACTTC.